Below, 20 T cell receptor beta chains from the same sample are listed, as sequenced in a study of control samples from healthy donors and cancer patients. Produced via immunoSEQ multiplex PCR; TCRdb's table is partial and in-frame only. Here the sample spans around 20,000 clones, approximately 90% being singletons. The sample taken for sequencing was PBMCs. The receptor set was obtained from a woman in her fifties or sixties with head and neck cancer.

The J gene is TRBJ1-5, the V gene TRBV5-1; D ambiguous. Trimming took 4 bases from V and 0 from J, leaving 14 bases between them. The CDR3 is 16 amino acids. Germline assignment: CDR1 SGHRS and CDR2 YFSETQ. In DNA, the CDR3 is TGCGCCAGCAGCCTGGGCGGGCGGGATAGCAATCAGCCCCAGCATTTT. This encodes CASSLGGRDSNQPQHF.

The V call is TRBV2, the J call TRBJ2-1; a possible D gene is TRBD1 (5 bases). The germline CDR1 and CDR2 sequences are SNHLY and FYNNEI. Trimming shortened V by 5 bases and J by 8 bases, and 13 bases separated the two germline ends. The CDR3 length is 13 residues. CDR3 region: CASSRGIGDEQFF. The DNA of the CDR3 is TGTGCCAGCAGTAGGGGTATCGGCGATGAGCAGTTCTTC.

The gene calls are TRBV11-3 and TRBJ1-1; no firm D call. Between the trimmed V and J ends, which lost 3 bases and 4 bases, there was a span of 9 bases. CDR1 and CDR2 from the germline V gene are SGHNT and YENEEA. This CDR3 contains 13 residues. In nucleotides, the CDR3 is TGTGCCAGCAGCTTCCGGGGATCCACTGAAGCTTTCTTT. Protein: CASSFRGSTEAFF.

The chain carries TRBV30 and TRBJ2-7; D gene unclear. The V end was cut by 1 base, the J end by 7 bases, with 8 bases between. Germline CDR1 and CDR2: GTSNPN and SVGIG (reference sequence). The CDR3 is made up of 11 amino acids. CDR3: CAWSGLGEQYF. CDR3 DNA: TGTGCCTGGAGTGGACTGGGAGAGCAGTACTTC.

CDR3 coding DNA: TGTGCCAGCAGCCTTCCAGGGAATGAGCAGTTCTTC. It is translated as CASSLPGNEQFF. The chain has TRBV11-2 and TRBJ2-1; tentative D call: TRBD1 (5 bases). Germline V gene lookup returns CDR1 SGHAT and CDR2 FQNNGV. There are 12 residues in the CDR3. Trimming left V 5 bases short and J 7 bases short, with 9 bases between.

This chain connects TRBV28 to TRBJ1-2; 10 bases agree with TRBD1. Germline V gene lookup returns CDR1 MDHEN and CDR2 SYDVKM. The CDR3 is 14 residues long. Trimming cost V 6 bases and J 5 bases; bases outside gene matches: 6. The CDR3: CASRVPGQGYGYTF. In nucleotides, the CDR3 is TGTGCCAGCAGAGTGCCGGGACAGGGGTATGGCTACACCTTC.

The J gene is TRBJ1-4, the V gene TRBV2; D not certain. Germline V gene sequence: CDR1 SNHLY, CDR2 FYNNEI. The CDR3 has 15 residues. V was shortened by 7 bases and J by 0 bases, with 12 bases between the two germline ends. CDR3 coding DNA: TGTGCCAGCAAGACGCACAGCACAACTAATGAAAAACTGTTTTTT. Amino acids: CASKTHSTTNEKLFF.

The chain links TRBV28 to TRBJ2-3, with D unresolved. This CDR3 contains 14 residues. V was shortened by 3 bases and J by 1 base, with 8 bases between the two germline ends. The germline V gene encodes CDR1 MDHEN and CDR2 SYDVKM. The CDR3 loop reads CASSFVLGTDTQYF. In nucleotides, the CDR3 is TGTGCCAGCAGTTTTGTCCTGGGCACAGATACGCAGTATTTT. The complete variable domain, with remaining parts taken from reference TRBV28 and TRBJ2-3, reads DVKVTQSSRYLVKRTGEKVFLECVQDMDHENMFWYRQDPGLGLRLIYFSYDVKMKEKGDIPEGYSVSREKKERFSLILESASTNQTSMYLCASSFVLGTDTQYFGPGTRLTVL.

The rearrangement joins TRBV18 to TRBJ1-1, with D tentatively TRBD1 (5 bases). This CDR3 comprises 15 residues. V was clipped by 6 bases and J by 6 bases, with 20 bases between them. The germline V gene encodes CDR1 KGHSH and CDR2 LQKENI. CDR3 protein: CASSAIVGGEAEAFF. The CDR3 DNA reads as TGTGCCAGCTCCGCTATTGTCGGGGGGGAGGCTGAAGCTTTCTTT.

Here the CDR3 DNA reads TGTGCCAGCAGTGAACCAGGCACCAGCTCTGGAAACACCATATATTTT. This gives the protein CASSEPGTSSGNTIYF. The chain recombines TRBV6-1 with TRBJ1-3; D unclear. The V end lost 2 bases, the J end lost 0 bases, and 11 bases lay between the germline ends. This CDR3 spans 16 amino acids. Germline CDR1 is MNHNS and CDR2 is SASEGT.

This chain joins TRBV28 and TRBJ2-1, with a tentative D call TRBD2 (6 bases). Germline V gives CDR1 MDHEN, CDR2 SYDVKM. The CDR3 has 14 residues. With 2 bases removed from V and 5 bases from J, the gap between germline ends came to 10 bases. The CDR3 loop is CASSLLSSDNEQFF. The CDR3 bases are TGTGCCAGCAGTTTACTCTCTAGCGACAATGAGCAGTTCTTC.

The chain employs TRBV27 and TRBJ1-1, with 7 bases identical to TRBD1. J lost 7 bases, V lost 4 bases, and 6 bases had no gene match. Germline CDR1 MNHEY, CDR2 SMNVEV (reference sequence). This CDR3 has 13 residues. The CDR3 reads CASSSNRGREAFF. The CDR3 DNA is TGTGCCAGCAGTTCGAACAGGGGCCGTGAAGCTTTCTTT.

This clone showed up just once. The genes are TRBV27 and TRBJ2-7; 8 bases line up with TRBD2. The CDR3 totals 16 residues. CDR1 MNHEY and CDR2 SMNVEV come from the germline V gene (reference sequence). V lost 4 bases and J lost 3; bases outside the gene matches: 11. CDR3 in amino acids: CASSSPAGEGGYEQYF. The DNA of the CDR3 is TGTGCCAGCAGTTCCCCAGCGGGAGAAGGGGGCTACGAGCAGTACTTC.

The CDR3 region is CASSQELEGEQYF. As DNA, the CDR3 is TGTGCCAGCAGCCAAGAACTCGAAGGCGAGCAGTACTTC. The V and J genes are TRBV4-2 and TRBJ2-7, with D unclear. The V end was cut by 0 bases, the J end by 6 bases, with 9 bases between. This CDR3 spans 13 amino acids. Germline assignment: CDR1 LGHNA and CDR2 YNFKEQ.

The chain is built from TRBV19 and TRBJ1-3, with a weak D call TRBD1 (5 bases). The germline CDR1 and CDR2 sequences are LNHDA and SQIVND (reference sequence). This CDR3 is 16 amino acids long. V was shortened by 6 bases and J by 1 base, with 16 bases between the two germline ends. CDR3 residues: CASRHPGGESGNTIYF. The CDR3 nucleotides read TGTGCCAGTAGACATCCCGGGGGAGAATCTGGAAACACCATATATTTT.

The J gene is TRBJ2-7, the V gene TRBV7-2; D unclear. Per germline, CDR1 SGHTA and CDR2 FQGNSA. The CDR3 loop spans 15 amino acids. The V and J ends lost 1 base and 4 bases respectively, with 14 bases between them. CDR3 bases: TGTGCCAGCAGCTTAGAGTCAGCCGGTTTGTACGAGCAGTACTTC. Its protein product is CASSLESAGLYEQYF.

The chain combines TRBV5-8 with TRBJ1-4; no firm D call. Trimming pared 0 bases from V and 4 bases from J, leaving 19 bases between. The CDR3 is made up of 18 amino acids. CDR1 is SGHTS, CDR2 YDEGEE, per germline. The CDR3 sequence: CASSLDQINTIYNEKLFF. In nucleotides, the CDR3 is TGTGCCAGCAGCTTGGACCAGATAAACACTATTTATAATGAAAAACTGTTTTTT.

The J gene is TRBJ1-3, the V gene TRBV6-5; D ambiguous. With 1 base removed from V and 1 base from J, the gap between germline ends came to 5 bases. CDR1 and CDR2 (germline): MNHEY, SVGAGI. This CDR3 comprises 14 residues. This CDR3 is CASSYYPSGNTIYF. The CDR3 coding sequence is TGTGCCAGCAGTTACTACCCATCTGGAAACACCATATATTTT.

The V and J genes are TRBV3-1 (or the pseudogene TRBV3-2) and TRBJ2-7; TRBD1 agrees at 9 bases. The germline V gene encodes CDR1 LGHDT and CDR2 YNNKEL (reference sequence). There are 15 residues in the CDR3. The trim removed 4 bases at V and 3 bases at J, leaving 7 bases unmatched. The CDR3 here is CASSRAGQGLYEQYF. The CDR3 nucleotides read TGTGCCAGCAGCCGGGCGGGACAGGGACTCTACGAGCAGTACTTC.

The chain recombines TRBV3-1 (or the pseudogene TRBV3-2) with TRBJ1-1; D is ambiguous. V was shortened by 2 bases and J by 7 bases, with 11 bases between the two germline ends. This CDR3 comprises 13 residues. The germline V gene has CDR1 LGHDT and CDR2 YNNKEL (reference sequence). CDR3 sequence reads: CASSQPYQSEAFF. The CDR3 DNA follows: TGTGCCAGCAGCCAACCCTACCAGAGTGAAGCTTTCTTT.